A selection of T cell receptor beta chains follows, all from one sample in a study of T cell repertoires in cytomegalovirus infection. TCRdb fed the reads into MiXCR, producing one record per CDR3 protein. The sample has about 530,000 distinct CDR3 sequences, around 27% seen once; the top ten hold approximately 13%. The sample comprised PBMCs. Every receptor here comes from a human donor in good health (CMV status not recorded). Some clones in this sample may be carry-over from other donors' samples. Both conserved end residues are part of each CDR3. D genes are given only for firm matches. The size entry is marked missing in some rows and otherwise reads once, few, many or a size class.

j_gene,d_gene,abundance,v_gene,CDR3nt,CDR3aa
TRBJ2-1,-,-,TRBV9,TGTGCCAGCAGCCCCACGACTCGACGGGACAATGAGCAGTTCTTC,CASSPTTRRDNEQFF
TRBJ2-1,-,-,TRBV6-6,TGTGCCAGCAATCCCGGGAAGTGGAATGAGCAGTTCTTC,CASNPGKWNEQFF
TRBJ2-7,TRBD2,-,TRBV27,TGTGCCAGCAGTTTGGAGGCTAGCGGGCACTCTATCTCCTACGAGCAGTACTTC,CASSLEASGHSISYEQYF
TRBJ1-4,-,many,TRBV7-2,TGTGCCAGCAGCTTAGCGGGCCTCCAGGGTGGAAAACTGTTTTTT,CASSLAGLQGGKLFF
TRBJ1-2,-,few,TRBV19,TGTGCCAGTAGTAATTTGGGGAATGGCTACACCTTC,CASSNLGNGYTF
TRBJ2-5,-,-,TRBV7-9,TGTGCCAGCAGCCCTAAGGCCCCCCGACTAGAACGTGGGGAGACCCAGTACTTC,CASSPKAPRLERGETQYF
TRBJ1-1,TRBD1,-,TRBV4-1,TGCGCCAGCAGCCATGGACAGGGTCGGGAGAGCACTGAAGCTTTCTTT,CASSHGQGRESTEAFF
TRBJ1-2,-,few,TRBV19,TGTGCCAGTAAACGGCAGGACTATGGCTACACCTTC,CASKRQDYGYTF
TRBJ1-5,TRBD1,-,TRBV6-1,TGTGCCAGCAGTGAAAACCTTTCCGGGACAGGGAAGCCCCAGCATTTT,CASSENLSGTGKPQHF
TRBJ1-5,-,-,TRBV15,TGTGCCACCAGCAGAGCAAACAGGGACCCCCAGCATTTT,CATSRANRDPQHF
TRBJ2-3,TRBD2,-,TRBV11-2,TGTGCCAGCAGCTTAGGGACGGGACTAGGCACAGATACGCAGTATTTT,CASSLGTGLGTDTQYF
TRBJ1-5,-,many,TRBV7-2,TGTGCCAGCAGCTTACGGGGGACACTAAATCAGCCCCAGCATTTT,CASSLRGTLNQPQHF
TRBJ2-1,-,many,TRBV6-1,TGTGCCAGCAGTCAGTGGACGGTGAGTGCGCCCTACAATGAGCAGTTCTTC,CASSQWTVSAPYNEQFF
TRBJ1-2,-,-,TRBV7-3,TGTGCCAGCAGCTTAAGGACGGGAGGAGGCTACACCTTC,CASSLRTGGGYTF
TRBJ2-7,TRBD2,-,TRBV4-3,TGCGCCAGCAGCCTCACTAGCGGGACCAACGAGCAGTACTTC,CASSLTSGTNEQYF
TRBJ2-3,TRBD2,few,TRBV7-2,TGTGCCAGCAGCTTAAGGAGGCAGCACTCCGGGACTAGCGGGAGTAGGCTCACAGATACGCAGTATTTT,CASSLRRQHSGTSGSRLTDTQYF
TRBJ2-7,TRBD2,many,TRBV7-8,TGTGCCAGCAGCTTAGCCCAACTCCCACTAGCGGGACTCATTATCCGGACCTACGAGCAGTACTTC,CASSLAQLPLAGLIIRTYEQYF
TRBJ2-5,-,few,TRBV14,TGTGCCAGCAGCCAAGATCAAGGTCGAGAGTACTTC,CASSQDQGREYF
TRBJ2-1,TRBD2,-,TRBV5-6,TGTGCCAGCAGCTTACTCAGCGGGAGGTACAATGAGCAGTTCTTC,CASSLLSGRYNEQFF
TRBJ2-1,-,-,TRBV23-1,TGCGCCAGCAGTCAACACTACCAGGGGAATGAGCAGTTCTTC,CASSQHYQGNEQFF
TRBJ2-1,TRBD2,-,TRBV27,TGTGCCAGCAGTTTAGAGCTAGCGGGAGGAAACTACAATGAGCAGTTCTTC,CASSLELAGGNYNEQFF
TRBJ2-1,-,few,TRBV2,TGTGCCAGCAATCCAGGGTCCATGTGGGTCTTC,CASNPGSMWVF
TRBJ2-7,-,-,TRBV4-3,TGCGCCAGCAGCCAAGATACTAGCTACTCCTACGAGCAGTACTTC,CASSQDTSYSYEQYF
TRBJ2-5,TRBD1,-,TRBV7-2,TGTGCCAGCAGATCACACAGGGGGCCGGGAGAGACCCAGTACTTC,CASRSHRGPGETQYF
TRBJ2-7,-,-,TRBV4-2,TGTGCCAGCAGCCAAGACCGAGGGAGCCACGAGCAGTACTTC,CASSQDRGSHEQYF
TRBJ2-7,TRBD2,-,TRBV27,TGTGCCAGCAGTTTATCGGCCGGGGGGGCTTACGAGCAGTACTTC,CASSLSAGGAYEQYF
TRBJ1-5,TRBD1,-,TRBV20-1,TGCAGTGCCATGACAGGGGGAAATGGCAATCAGCCCCAGCATTTT,CSAMTGGNGNQPQHF
TRBJ1-6,-,-,TRBV6-5,TGTGCCAGCAGTTATGGGGGCGCGGGAAATTCACCCCTCCACTTT,CASSYGGAGNSPLHF
TRBJ2-5,-,-,TRBV7-7,TGTGCTAGCAGCCTGGACAGACAAGAGACCCAGTACTTC,CASSLDRQETQYF
TRBJ1-4,TRBD1,-,TRBV4-2,TGTGCCAGCAGCCCGGGACAGGAAAGGGAAAAACTGTTTTTT,CASSPGQEREKLFF
TRBJ1-3,-,few,TRBV7-2,TGTGCCAGCAGCCCCTGGATCTCTGGAAACACCATATATTTT,CASSPWISGNTIYF
TRBJ1-4,-,few,TRBV10-3,TGTGCCATCAGTGCGATACAGGGAGGGAGTGAAAAACTGTTTTTT,CAISAIQGGSEKLFF
TRBJ2-2,-,few,TRBV6-9,TGTGCCAGCAGTTTGCTCGGGACAAACAACACCGGGGAGCTGTTTTTT,CASSLLGTNNTGELFF
TRBJ1-1,-,-,TRBV29-1,TGCAGCGTTGAACGGACACTGAACACTGAAGCTTTCTTT,CSVERTLNTEAFF
TRBJ2-1,-,-,TRBV3-1,TGTGCCAGCAGCCATCGCTTTCCCGGCGGGGAGCAGTTCTTC,CASSHRFPGGEQFF
TRBJ2-5,-,many,TRBV7-2,TGTGCCAGCAGCATCAGACGCCGCGAGACCCAGTACTTC,CASSIRRRETQYF
TRBJ2-1,-,few,TRBV7-9,TGTGCCAGCAGCTGGAGAATACGAGGCTACAATGAGCAGTTCTTC,CASSWRIRGYNEQFF
TRBJ2-1,-,-,TRBV7-3,TGTGCCAGCAGCTTAATTGGGGGAGCGGTTGAGCAGTTCTTC,CASSLIGGAVEQFF
TRBJ1-6,-,few,TRBV4-3,TGCGCCAGCAGCCAAGGGGGGCGGAATAATTCACCCCTCCACTTT,CASSQGGRNNSPLHF
TRBJ2-5,-,-,TRBV2,TGTGCCAGCGGGGGTCTCGAGGGACGAGGGACCCAGTACTTC,CASGGLEGRGTQYF
TRBJ2-5,-,-,TRBV7-9,TGTGCCAGCAGCTTAGACGGGTGGGAGACCCAGTACTTC,CASSLDGWETQYF
TRBJ1-5,-,few,TRBV5-6,TGTGCCAGCAGCTTACAACAGGGAAATGGCAATCAGCCCCAGCATTTT,CASSLQQGNGNQPQHF
TRBJ1-5,-,few,TRBV18,TGTGCCAGCTCGCCAATAAGACAGGACAATCAGCCCCAGCATTTT,CASSPIRQDNQPQHF
TRBJ2-5,TRBD1,-,TRBV10-3,TGTGCCATCGACAGGGGGCGTCAGGAGACCCAGTACTTC,CAIDRGRQETQYF
TRBJ1-2,-,few,TRBV7-9,TGTGCCAGCAGCCGCCGGACAGCGGATGATGGCTACACCTTC,CASSRRTADDGYTF
TRBJ2-3,-,few,TRBV6-6,TGTGCCAGCAGTTACAATTCGCGGCCCTCCGGAGATACGCAGTATTTT,CASSYNSRPSGDTQYF
TRBJ1-2,TRBD1,few,TRBV7-2,TGTGCCAGCAGCTTGACAGGGAATGGCTACACCTTC,CASSLTGNGYTF
TRBJ1-2,-,few,TRBV4-1,TGCGCCAGCAGCCAACCGACAGCCCCACTTAACTATGGCTACACCTTC,CASSQPTAPLNYGYTF
TRBJ1-3,-,few,TRBV12-3/TRBV12-4,TGTGCCAGCAGTTTCCTCTTCGACCCGGTCTCTGGAAACACCATATATTTT,CASSFLFDPVSGNTIYF
TRBJ2-1,TRBD1,few,TRBV16,TGTGCCAGCAGCCAGGCGCGGGGACAGGGCCCCTACAATGAGCAGTTCTTC,CASSQARGQGPYNEQFF